This T cell receptor beta chain was sequenced during a study of response to subunit inactivated influenza vaccine. This clonotype was observed many times. As yet, its antigen is unknown. Study-wide findings and caveats: Authors suggested each seasonal flu vaccination may recruit only limited numbers of new T cells.

MiXCR, run by TCRdb on the RT-PCR reads, gives a single entry per CDR3 protein. In the table there are around 480,000 distinct CDR3 sequences, roughly 9.8% of which are singletons. The CDR3 consists of 13 residues. V dropped 4 bases and J dropped 10 bases, with 15 bases sitting between them. Germline V lookup: CDR1 SGHRS, CDR2 YFSETQ. The chain has TRBV5-1 and TRBJ2-1, with D perhaps matching TRBD1 (6 bases). The material sequenced was PBMCs from blood, taken about 40 days after vaccination. The receptor's source is a man aged 45-65 years who received an inactivated influenza vaccine. The CDR3 reads CASSANDQGEQFF. The CDR3 region has the DNA TGCGCCAGCAGCGCGAACGATCAGGGGGAGCAGTTCTTC.